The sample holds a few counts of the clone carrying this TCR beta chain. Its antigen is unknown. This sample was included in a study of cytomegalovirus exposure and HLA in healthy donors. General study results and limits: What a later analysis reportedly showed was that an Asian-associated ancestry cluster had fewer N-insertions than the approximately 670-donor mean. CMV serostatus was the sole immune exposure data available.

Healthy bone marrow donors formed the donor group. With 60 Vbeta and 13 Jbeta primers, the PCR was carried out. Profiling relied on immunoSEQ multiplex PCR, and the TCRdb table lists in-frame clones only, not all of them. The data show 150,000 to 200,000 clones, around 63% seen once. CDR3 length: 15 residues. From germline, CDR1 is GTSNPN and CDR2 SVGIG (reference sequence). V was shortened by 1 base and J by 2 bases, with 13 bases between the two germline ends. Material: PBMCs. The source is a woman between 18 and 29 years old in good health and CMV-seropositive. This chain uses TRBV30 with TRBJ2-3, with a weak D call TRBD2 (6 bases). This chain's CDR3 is CAWSGGRTATDTQYF. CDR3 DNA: TGTGCCTGGAGTGGTGGGAGGACGGCCACAGATACGCAGTATTTT.